A selection of T cell receptor beta chains follows, all from one sample in a study of technical replicates of blood from several donors. Data came from immunoSEQ multiplex PCR; TCRdb stores just in-frame clones and leaves some out. The sample lists approximately 73,000 clones, over 90% occurring once. The sample consisted of T cells isolated from PBMCs. The receptor set was obtained from a human donor in good health. The CDR3 runs from the conserved cysteine through the conserved F or W. D genes are given only for firm matches. The listing skips clone size in some rows; elsewhere it reads once, few, many or a size class.

-	TRBV11-3	-	CASSLDGRGLGTDTQYF
-	TRBV4-1	few	CASSFGQPDTEAFF
-	TRBV27	once	CASKMEAGGGQETQYF
TRBD1	TRBV10-3	-	CAISDGDSFYGYTF
-	TRBV13	-	CASSNRAAGYTF
-	TRBV18	-	CASSRADSFSEQYF
-	TRBV27	-	CASSASKDRSNQPQHF
-	TRBV2	-	CAGGREGIAGELFF
TRBD2	TRBV7-9	-	CASSPPSGPTDTQYF
-	TRBV7-6	-	CASSLETGNYGYTF
-	TRBV19	once	CASSYGVRTEAFF
TRBD2	TRBV29-1	once	CSVEGAGSYNEQFF
TRBD1	TRBV5-1	-	CASSNQGASTDTQYF
-	TRBV19	-	CASSIATGISYEQYF
-	TRBV6-1	-	CASSEARARSGAYGYTF
-	TRBV7-9	-	CASSFFSEDQPQHF
-	TRBV19	-	CASSMGGNTEAFF
-	TRBV28	-	CASSLATRDLDGYTF
-	TRBV19	once	CASAGAATYGYTF
TRBD1	TRBV6-5	-	CASRLGTGYYNEQFF
TRBD2	TRBV7-9	-	CASSTRLAGTYNEQFF
-	TRBV4-1	-	CASSHLVSGLYEQYF
TRBD2	TRBV25-1	-	CASSGLAGSYEQYF
TRBD2	TRBV9	-	CASSTLSGGAQTGELFF
-	TRBV11-3	once	CASSLNTGELFF
-	TRBV10-2	-	CASSDSGSPQGPGELFF
TRBD1	TRBV6-5	-	CASSLTGSGEQYF
TRBD1	TRBV7-9	-	CASSYRGLPYEQYF
-	TRBV5-4	once	CASSPRYGEQFF
-	TRBV7-9	-	CASSLPGAHYNEQFF
TRBD2	TRBV7-3	-	CASSLISGVGNEQFF
-	TRBV5-6	-	CASSSPGEFNTEAFF
TRBD1	TRBV30	few	CAWGGTGAYEQYF
TRBD1	TRBV7-9	-	CASSLVPGQQGNEQFF
-	TRBV5-1	-	CASSGAARGEKLFF
-	TRBV29-1	-	CSVDTVLGGEQYF
-	TRBV4-1	-	CASSHPRDEQFF
TRBD1	TRBV9	-	CASSPRQGRNYEQYF
-	TRBV9	-	CASTGTVNGYTF
TRBD1	TRBV28	-	CASLGTGGYYGYTF
-	TRBV6-4	-	CASSEQSNQPQHF
-	TRBV29-1	-	CSVAGPQNYGYTF
TRBD2	TRBV10-3	-	CAIRGSGLADYEQYF
-	TRBV6-8	-	CASSYPDNQETQYF
-	TRBV8-2	-	CGMAIITQSRANVLTF
-	TRBV18	-	CASSPLAGNDEQYF
-	TRBV30	-	CAWRLGRGDSSGANVLTF
-	TRBV18	-	CASSPGGEDQETQYF
-	TRBV7-9	-	CASSLIPSTSTDTQYF
-	TRBV4-1	-	CASSPGGGNYGYTF
TRBD1	TRBV28	-	CASRVTQGLLTGELFF
-	TRBV28	-	CASSLRGNEQFF
TRBD2	TRBV5-1	-	CASSSGLAGGGGEQFF
TRBD1	TRBV28	-	CASSGWTGAHNEQFF